This section outlines one T cell receptor (beta chain) sequence together with its context. This sample is drawn from a study of blood T cell repertoires in COVID-19. At the level of the study: Sources were T cells, B-cell-depleted T cells, or PBMCs; the material itself was cDNA or gDNA.

Cohort 3 donors counted as recovered after two negative PCRs, clearance, or resolved symptoms. Per the authors' pipeline: From reference gene primer amplification, estimates of nucleated cell counts were derived. Here immunoSEQ multiplex PCR was the method, and the copy in TCRdb shows in-frame clones only, minus some. From that table come the V and J calls and clone size; the DNA was used to work out D and trimming. The sample contains about 400,000 clones, approximately 84% of which appear only once. This CDR3 has 14 residues. Germline CDR1 and CDR2: SEHNR and FQNEAQ (reference sequence). Trimming at V came to 3 bases and at J to 3 bases, leaving 5 bases not matched to a gene.

The sample comprised PBMCs or T cells enriched from blood (not recorded which). The chain couples TRBV7-9 to TRBJ2-7; TRBD1 matches 7 bases. This receptor was identified in a woman in her 30s who had recovered from COVID-19. This CDR3 reads CASSFTGESYEQYF. DNA for the CDR3: TGTGCCAGCAGCTTTACAGGGGAAAGCTACGAGCAGTACTTC.